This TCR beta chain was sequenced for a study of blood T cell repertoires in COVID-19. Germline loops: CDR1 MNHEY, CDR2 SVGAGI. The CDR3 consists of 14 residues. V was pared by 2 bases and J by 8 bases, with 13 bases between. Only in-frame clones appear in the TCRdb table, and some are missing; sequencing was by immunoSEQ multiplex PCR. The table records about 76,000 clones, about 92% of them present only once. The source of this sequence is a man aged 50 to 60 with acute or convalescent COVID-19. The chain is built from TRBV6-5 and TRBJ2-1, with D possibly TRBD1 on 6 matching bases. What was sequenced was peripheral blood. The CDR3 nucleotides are TGTGCCAGCAGTTACAAGGCCAGGGGCGATGAGCAGTTCTTC. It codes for CASSYKARGDEQFF.